The entry below describes one T cell receptor beta chain. The clone's antigen remains unknown. The record has no base qualities; no much larger clone is one base away. The method behind the library was the immunoSEQ multiplex PCR assay. From the authors' description of their analysis: A statistical classification framework was built for diagnosing cytomegalovirus status from the catalog of TCR beta chain sequences. Not all clones reach the TCRdb copy of this immuneACCESS table, which keeps in-frame sequences only. Checked studies attribute under half of the gap to unresolved V genes and leave the rest unexplained. V and J calls and clone size are given by that table; D and trimming were obtained from the DNA. This sample gives 200,000 to 250,000 clones in total; around 87% of them show up just once. The ten largest clones add up to 2% to 2.5% of the sample. The data belong to a study of cytomegalovirus exposure and HLA in healthy donors (dated by TCRdb to about 2017). For the study in its entirety: A later analysis indicated that the 130 or so validation repertoires were generated on the platform also employed for the approximately 700 repertoires of the first cohort. The aim of the study was to test whether cataloging public T cell receptors could identify signatures of past pathogen exposure. A separate validation cohort of 90 to 150 different subjects was used in addition to the approximately 640-subject first cohort. High-throughput TCR immunosequencing, statistical association of individual TCRs with disease status, and machine learning were combined to predict cytomegalovirus infection status. Paper-wide results and their limitations: In vitro tests confirmed that a few of the cytomegalovirus-associated TCR beta chains recognize cytomegalovirus antigens. While some public TCRs were present in many individuals, most TCR sequences turned up only very rarely across donors. Cytomegalovirus status was reported to be diagnosed by the classifier with high specificity and sensitivity in both the original and validation cohorts. The authors suggested that the approach could potentially be generalized to other disease states and immunological phenotypes. In a later analysis, TCRs clustered in the first cohort were found to also tend to co-occur in the 130 or so validation repertoires, with about 93% of cluster scores above 0. All 120 or so repertoires were used to score co-occurrence in the validation cohort in a later analysis, because that analysis had no HLA typing for the cohort. The study gave a list of 150 to 200 TCR beta chains associated with cytomegalovirus.

Separate from the approximately 700-subject first cohort, the validation cohort of 120 subjects was the group to which the donors belonged. The germline ends are 12 bases apart after V is trimmed by 5 bases and J by 0 bases. CDR1 SEHNR and CDR2 FQNEAQ were looked up in the germline V gene (reference sequence). The CDR3, cysteine through phenylalanine, is 15 amino acids long. Only the CDR3 DNA is retained, 45 bases long and in frame from the first base. This chain joins TRBV7-9 to TRBJ2-3; TRBD2 is a weak D gene call, 5 bases matching. The receptor was isolated from a woman between 18 and 29 years old in good health and CMV-seropositive. Specimen: PBMCs. The DNA sequence reads TGTGCCAGCAGCGAACTAGGAACTAGCACAGATACGCAGTATTTT. The resulting protein is CASSELGTSTDTQYF.